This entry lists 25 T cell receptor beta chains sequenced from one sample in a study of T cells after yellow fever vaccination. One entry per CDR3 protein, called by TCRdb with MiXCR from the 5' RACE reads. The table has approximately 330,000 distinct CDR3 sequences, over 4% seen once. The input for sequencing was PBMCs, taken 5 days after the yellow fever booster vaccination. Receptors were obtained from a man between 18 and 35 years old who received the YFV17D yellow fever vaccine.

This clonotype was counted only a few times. CDR3 coding DNA: TGTGCCAGCAGCAAAAAGGGACGCCACGAGCAGTACTTC. Translating it yields CASSKKGRHEQYF. The chain is built from TRBV12-3 or TRBV12-4 and TRBJ2-7; either TRBD1 or TRBD2 may supply D (5 bases each). This CDR3 comprises 13 residues. V lost 6 bases to trimming and J lost 5 bases, with 14 bases between them.

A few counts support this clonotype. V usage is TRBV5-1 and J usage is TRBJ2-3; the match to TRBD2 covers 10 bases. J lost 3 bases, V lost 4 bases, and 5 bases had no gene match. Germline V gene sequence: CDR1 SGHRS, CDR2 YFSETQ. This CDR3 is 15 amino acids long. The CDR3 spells CASSLPGLATDTQYF. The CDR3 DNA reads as TGCGCCAGCAGCCTTCCGGGACTAGCGACAGATACGCAGTATTTT. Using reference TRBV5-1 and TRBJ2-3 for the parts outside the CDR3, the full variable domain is KAGVTQTPRYLIKTRGQQVTLSCSPISGHRSVSWYQQTPGQGLQFLFEYFSETQRNKGNFPGRFSGRQFSNSRSEMNVSTLELGDSALYLCASSLPGLATDTQYFGPGTRLTVL.

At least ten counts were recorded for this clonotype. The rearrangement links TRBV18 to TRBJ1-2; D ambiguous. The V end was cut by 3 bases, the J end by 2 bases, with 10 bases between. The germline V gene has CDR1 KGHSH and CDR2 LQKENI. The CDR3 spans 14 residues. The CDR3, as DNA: TGTGCCAGCTCACCCGGGAACGGAAACTATGGCTACACCTTC. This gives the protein CASSPGNGNYGYTF.

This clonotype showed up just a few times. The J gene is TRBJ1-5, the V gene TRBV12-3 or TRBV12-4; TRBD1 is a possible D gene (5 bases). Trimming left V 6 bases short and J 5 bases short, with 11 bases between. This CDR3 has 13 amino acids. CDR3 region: CASSRGADQPQHF. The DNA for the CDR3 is TGTGCCAGCAGCCGGGGCGCTGATCAGCCCCAGCATTTT.

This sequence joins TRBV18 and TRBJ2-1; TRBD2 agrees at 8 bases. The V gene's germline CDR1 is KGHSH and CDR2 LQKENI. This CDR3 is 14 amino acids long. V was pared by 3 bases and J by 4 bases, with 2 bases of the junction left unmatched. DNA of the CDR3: TGTGCCAGCTCACCCGGGGGGGCGTACAATGAGCAGTTCTTC. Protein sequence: CASSPGGAYNEQFF.

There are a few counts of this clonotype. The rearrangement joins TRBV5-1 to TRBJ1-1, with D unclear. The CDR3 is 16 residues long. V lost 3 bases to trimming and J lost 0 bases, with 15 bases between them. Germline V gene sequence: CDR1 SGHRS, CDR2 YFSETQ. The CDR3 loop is CASSWFPGNLNTEAFF. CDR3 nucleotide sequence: TGCGCCAGCAGCTGGTTCCCGGGAAACTTGAACACTGAAGCTTTCTTT.

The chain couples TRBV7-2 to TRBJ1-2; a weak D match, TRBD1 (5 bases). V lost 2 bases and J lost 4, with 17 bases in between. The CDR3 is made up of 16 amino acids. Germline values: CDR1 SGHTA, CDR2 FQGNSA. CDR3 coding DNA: TGTGCCAGCAGCTTATTCGGGGGGATTTTGGTCTATGGCTACACCTTC. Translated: CASSLFGGILVYGYTF. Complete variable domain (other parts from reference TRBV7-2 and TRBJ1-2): GAGVSQSPSNKVTEKGKDVELRCDPISGHTALYWYRQSLGQGLEFLIYFQGNSAPDKSGLPSDRFSAERTGGSVSTLTIQRTQQEDSAVYLCASSLFGGILVYGYTFGSGTRLTVV.

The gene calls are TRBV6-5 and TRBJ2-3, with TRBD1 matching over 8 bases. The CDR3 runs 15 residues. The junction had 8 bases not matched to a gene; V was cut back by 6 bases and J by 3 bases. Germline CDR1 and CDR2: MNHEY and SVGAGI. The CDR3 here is CASSVQGAVTDTQYF. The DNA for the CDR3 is TGTGCCAGCAGCGTCCAGGGGGCTGTAACAGATACGCAGTATTTT.

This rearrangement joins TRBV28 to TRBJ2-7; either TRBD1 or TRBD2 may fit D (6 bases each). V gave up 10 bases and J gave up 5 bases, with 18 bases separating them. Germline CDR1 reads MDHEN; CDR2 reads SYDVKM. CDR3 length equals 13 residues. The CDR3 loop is CATVGGGLDEQYF. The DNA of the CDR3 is TGTGCCACCGTAGGAGGGGGTTTGGACGAGCAGTACTTC.

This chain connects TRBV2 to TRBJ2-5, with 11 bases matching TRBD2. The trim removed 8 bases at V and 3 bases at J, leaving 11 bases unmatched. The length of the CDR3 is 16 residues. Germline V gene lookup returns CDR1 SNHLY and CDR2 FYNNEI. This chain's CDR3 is CASEPGLAGGKETQYF. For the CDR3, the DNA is TGTGCCAGCGAACCAGGGCTAGCGGGGGGCAAAGAGACCCAGTACTTC.

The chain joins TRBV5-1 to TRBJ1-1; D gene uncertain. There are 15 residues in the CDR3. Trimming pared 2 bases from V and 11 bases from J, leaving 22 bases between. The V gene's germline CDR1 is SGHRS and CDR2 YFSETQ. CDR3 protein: CASSLGNSRREGAFF. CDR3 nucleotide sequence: TGCGCCAGCAGCTTAGGGAACAGTCGAAGAGAAGGGGCTTTCTTT.

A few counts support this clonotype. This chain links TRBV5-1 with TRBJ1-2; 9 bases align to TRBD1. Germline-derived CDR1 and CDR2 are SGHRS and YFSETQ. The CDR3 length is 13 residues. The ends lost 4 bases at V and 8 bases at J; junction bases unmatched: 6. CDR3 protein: CASSLGQGSGYTF. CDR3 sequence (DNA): TGCGCCAGCAGCCTGGGACAGGGCAGCGGCTACACCTTC.

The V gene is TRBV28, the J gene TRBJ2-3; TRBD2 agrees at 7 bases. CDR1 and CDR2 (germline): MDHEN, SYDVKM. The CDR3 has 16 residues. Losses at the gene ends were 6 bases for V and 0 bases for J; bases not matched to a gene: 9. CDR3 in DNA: TGTGCCAGCAGCCCAGAGGGGAGGGGAAGCACAGATACGCAGTATTTT. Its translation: CASSPEGRGSTDTQYF.

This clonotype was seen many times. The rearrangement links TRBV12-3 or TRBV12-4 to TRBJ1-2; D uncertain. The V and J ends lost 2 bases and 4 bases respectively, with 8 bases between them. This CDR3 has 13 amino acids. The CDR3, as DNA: TGTGCCAGCAGTTTAATGAGGGTCTATGGCTACACCTTC. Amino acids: CASSLMRVYGYTF.

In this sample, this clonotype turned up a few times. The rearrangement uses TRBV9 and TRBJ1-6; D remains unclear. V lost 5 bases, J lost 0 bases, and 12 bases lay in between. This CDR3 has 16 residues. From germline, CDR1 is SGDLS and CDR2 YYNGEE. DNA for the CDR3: TGTGCCAGCAGTCGTCTTCCGAGCTCCTATAATTCACCCCTCCACTTT. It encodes CASSRLPSSYNSPLHF.

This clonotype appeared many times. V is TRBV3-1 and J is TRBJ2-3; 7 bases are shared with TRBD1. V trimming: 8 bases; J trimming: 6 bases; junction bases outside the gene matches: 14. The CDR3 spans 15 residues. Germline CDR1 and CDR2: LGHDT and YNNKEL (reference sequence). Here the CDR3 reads CASADRDSLEDTQYF. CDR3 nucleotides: TGTGCCAGCGCGGACCGGGACAGTCTTGAGGATACGCAGTATTTT.

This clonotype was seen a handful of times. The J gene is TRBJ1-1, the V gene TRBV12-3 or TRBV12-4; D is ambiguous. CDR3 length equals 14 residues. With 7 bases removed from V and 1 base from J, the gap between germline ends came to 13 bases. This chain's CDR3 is CASTTLRRNTEAFF. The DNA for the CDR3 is TGTGCCAGCACCACTTTACGAAGGAACACTGAAGCTTTCTTT.

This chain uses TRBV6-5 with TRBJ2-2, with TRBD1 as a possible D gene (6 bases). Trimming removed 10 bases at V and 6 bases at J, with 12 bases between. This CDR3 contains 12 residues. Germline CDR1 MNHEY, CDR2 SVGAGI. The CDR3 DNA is TGTGCCACAAACGGACAGTCCGGGGAGCTGTTTTTT. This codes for CATNGQSGELFF.

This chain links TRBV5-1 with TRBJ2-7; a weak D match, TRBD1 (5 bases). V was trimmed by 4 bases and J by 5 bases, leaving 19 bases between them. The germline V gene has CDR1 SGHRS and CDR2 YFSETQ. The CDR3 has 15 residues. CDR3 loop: CASSLGASVTDEQYF. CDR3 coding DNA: TGCGCCAGCAGCCTGGGTGCCTCAGTGACAGACGAGCAGTACTTC.

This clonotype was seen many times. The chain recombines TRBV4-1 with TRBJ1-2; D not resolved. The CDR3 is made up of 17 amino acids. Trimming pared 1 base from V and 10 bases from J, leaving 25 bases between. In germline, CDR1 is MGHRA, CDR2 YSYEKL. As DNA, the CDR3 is TGCGCCAGCAGCCAAGGAGAGCAGCACAGTAGAGTTATTGCCTACACCTTC. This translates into CASSQGEQHSRVIAYTF.

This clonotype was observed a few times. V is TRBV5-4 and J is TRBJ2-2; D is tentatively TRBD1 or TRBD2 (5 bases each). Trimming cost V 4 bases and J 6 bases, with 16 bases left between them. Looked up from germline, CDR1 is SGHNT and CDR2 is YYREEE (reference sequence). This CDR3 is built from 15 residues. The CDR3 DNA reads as TGTGCCAGCAGCGCCCCCGGGGCGGCCGCCGGGGAGCTGTTTTTT. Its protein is CASSAPGAAAGELFF.

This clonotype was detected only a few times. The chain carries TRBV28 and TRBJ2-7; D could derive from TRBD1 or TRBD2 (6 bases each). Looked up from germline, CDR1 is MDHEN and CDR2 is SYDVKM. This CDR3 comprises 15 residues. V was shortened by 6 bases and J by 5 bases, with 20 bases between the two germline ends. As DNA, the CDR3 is TGTGCCAGCAGCATGGGGGCTTCGAGGGGGGACGAGCAGTACGTC. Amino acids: CASSMGASRGDEQYV.

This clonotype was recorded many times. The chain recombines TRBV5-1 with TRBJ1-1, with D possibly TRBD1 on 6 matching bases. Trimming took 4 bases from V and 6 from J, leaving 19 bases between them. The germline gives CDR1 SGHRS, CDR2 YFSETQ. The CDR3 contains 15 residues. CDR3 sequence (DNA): TGCGCCAGCAGCCGTGAGGGGGGAGCAAGTTCTGAAGCTTTCTTT. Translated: CASSREGGASSEAFF.

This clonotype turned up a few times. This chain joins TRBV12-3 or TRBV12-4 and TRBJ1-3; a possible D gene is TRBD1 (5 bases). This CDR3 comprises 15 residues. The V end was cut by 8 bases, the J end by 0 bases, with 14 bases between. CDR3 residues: CASGQDTHSGNTIYF. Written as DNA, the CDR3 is TGTGCCAGCGGCCAGGACACGCACTCTGGAAACACCATATATTTT.

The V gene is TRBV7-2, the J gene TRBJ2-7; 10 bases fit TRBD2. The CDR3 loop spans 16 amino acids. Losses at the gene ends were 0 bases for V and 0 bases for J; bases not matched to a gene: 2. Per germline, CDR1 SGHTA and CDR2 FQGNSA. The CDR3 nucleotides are TGTGCCAGCAGCTTAGCCTCTAGCGGGGGCTCCTACGAGCAGTACGTC. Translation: CASSLASSGGSYEQYV.